This entry features one T cell receptor beta chain sequence. This sample was taken from a study of blood T cell repertoires in COVID-19. Study background: The origin of the acute and convalescent COVID-19 samples was the United States, Italy and Spain. Nucleic acid was either cDNA or gDNA, and it came from T cells, B-cell-depleted T cells, or PBMCs.

Per the original methods: Nucleated cell number was recorded as an estimate derived from reference gene primer amplification. This table comes from immunoSEQ multiplex PCR, and its TCRdb copy is limited to in-frame clones, with some not included. D and trimming were read from the DNA, whereas the V and J calls and clone size are those reported in that table. The table lists 100,000 to 150,000 clones, approximately 80% of them singletons. Germline V gene lookup returns CDR1 SGHNT and CDR2 YENEEA. Trimming stripped 1 base from V and 2 bases from J, with 5 bases between. The CDR3 runs to 13 residues. This receptor was taken from a man aged 35 to 55 with active or convalescent COVID-19. The J gene is TRBJ1-2, the V gene TRBV11-3, with a tentative D call TRBD1 (5 bases). Sequences were obtained from peripheral blood. In DNA form, the CDR3 reads TGTGCCAGCAGCTTAGGGGGCAACTATGGCTACACCTTC. It is translated as CASSLGGNYGYTF.